Included here is one TCR beta chain sequence, with context. Its antigen specificity is not known. Without the conserved terminal phenylalanine or tryptophan, this CDR3 likely stems from a read error. Libraries came from 5' RACE. Sequencing was performed on an Illumina HiSeq 2500. A second roughly 6 to 12 cycle PCR used a sample-barcoded 5' primer and a J-beta primer mix. A unique molecular identifier was introduced onto each TCR beta cDNA molecule by a template-switch 5' adaptor carrying 12 random nucleotides. Each sample yielded at least 2.5 million CDR3-containing paired-end reads. First-strand cDNA synthesis was performed from all RNA using the Mint cDNA synthesis kit, with priming by a TRBC-specific oligonucleotide. Following uracil-DNA glycosylase treatment, all cDNA underwent a first 18-cycle PCR with the universal primers M1SS and BC2_uni_R. As for the original processing: For normalization, 1 million high-quality reads were randomly selected from each sample, with every read carrying a distinct molecular identifier. Instead of being binned into consensus sequences, reads with shared molecular identifiers were discarded. MiTCR, set to a Q25 quality threshold and the strictest error-elimination algorithm, was used for CDR3 identification, clonotype clustering and error correction. A nonparametric unseen species model with Euler transformation was used to estimate a lower bound on total TCR beta diversity. The public reads were reanalyzed by TCRdb: fastp trimming at Q25, MiXCR alignment, in-frame beta chains only. Identical CDR3 protein sequences are pooled into one entry, listed with their most common genes and DNA. The V and J calls shown here were made by TCRdb, not taken from the authors' results. The sample data list about 570,000 distinct CDR3 sequences, and approximately 25% of these were observed just once. The top ten clones comprise less than 20% of the sample.

This specimen belongs to a study of blood T cells in healthy people across ages (dated by TCRdb to the mid-2010s). Background on the whole study: Template switching captured roughly one uniquely barcoded TCR beta cDNA molecule per two T cells in model experiments. The study measured age-related changes in TCR beta repertoire diversity using deep sequencing normalized with unique cDNA molecular identifiers. Donors were grouped into four age groups: young (average 16 years), middle-aged (about 40), aged (over 55) and long-lived (just over 80). To avoid experimental bias, donors of different ages were distributed randomly across sequencing lanes. For two donors (one aged 18 to 29 and one aged 80 or older), the study analyzed two additional independent replicas of 1 million unique cDNA reads from the same blood draw.

Taken from the germline V gene (reference sequence), the CDR1 and CDR2 loops are MNHEY and SMNVEV. The CDR3 contains 14 residues when both ends are counted. Only the CDR3 DNA stays, 42 bases, in frame from base 1. Findings and caveats that apply to the study as a whole: Compared with the aged group, more naive CD4+ T cells, fewer expanded clones and increased TCR diversity were shown by the long-lived group, suggesting age selection. Because donor CMV infection status was unknown, age-related changes in expanded clonotypes were potentially confounded. Bulk unsorted PBMC profiling prevented conclusive comparison of naive and antigen-experienced compartments. Observed TCR beta diversity correlated strongly with the percentage of naive T cells measured by flow cytometry. Estimates of total diversity from one million sequenced T cells were regarded as lower bounds and underestimates. Observed TCR beta diversity per million T cells fell roughly linearly with age, and a significant reduction was already apparent by age around 40.

The approximately 39 donors, aged about 6 to 100 years, were systemically healthy Caucasian individuals from Russia. Each donor gave approximately 9.3 milliliters of peripheral blood, collected into EDTA-treated Vacutainer tubes. Ficoll-Paque density-gradient centrifugation was used to isolate PBMCs, with at least 6.5 million obtained per sample. Total RNA, at least 6 micrograms per sample, was extracted from PBMCs with Trizol reagent. For every donor, an aliquot of PBMCs went through flow cytometry to measure the percentages of naive CD45RAhigh/CD27high T cells. This sequence uses TRBV27 and TRBJ1-1; 7 of the junction bases match TRBD1. Sequenced input: blood. The clonotype was recovered from a woman between 65 and 79 years old in good health. CDR3 sequence: CAGSFNPGGTEAFS. The nucleotide sequence reads TGTGCCGGCAGTTTTAACCCAGGGGGCACTGAAGCTTTCTCT.